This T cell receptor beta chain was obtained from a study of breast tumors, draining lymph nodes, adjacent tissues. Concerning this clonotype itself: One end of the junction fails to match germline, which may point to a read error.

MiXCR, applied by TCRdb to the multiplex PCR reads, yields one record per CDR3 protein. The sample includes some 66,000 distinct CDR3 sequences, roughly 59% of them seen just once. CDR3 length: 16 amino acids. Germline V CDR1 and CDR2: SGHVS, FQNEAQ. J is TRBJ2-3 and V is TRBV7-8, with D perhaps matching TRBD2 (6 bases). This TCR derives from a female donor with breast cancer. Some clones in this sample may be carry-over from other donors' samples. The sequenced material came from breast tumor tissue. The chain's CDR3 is CASSRVSTGGTGTQYF. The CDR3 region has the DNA TGTGCCAGCAGCCGTGTCTCCACCGGGGGTACAGGTACGCAGTATTTT. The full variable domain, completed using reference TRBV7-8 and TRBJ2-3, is GAGVSQSPRYKVAKRGQDVALRCDPISGHVSLFWYQQALGQGPEFLTYFQNEAQLDKSGLPSDRFFAERPEGSVSTLKIQRTQQEDSAVYLCASSRVSTGGTGTQYFGPGTRLTVL.